The 26 T cell receptor beta chains below were found in one sample sequenced in a study of post-analysis software for immune sequencing data. Study-level findings and limits: Controls had lower frequencies than patients of four or five TRBV segments, which included TRBV5-6, TRBV5-1 and TRBV20-1.

These receptors have no identified antigens. Unique molecular identifiers tagged the TCR beta cDNA libraries. TCRdb fed the PCR reads into MiXCR, producing one record per CDR3 protein. The repertoire holds approximately 730,000 distinct CDR3 sequences, with about 27% as singletons. Sequencing was performed on blood. These TCRs come from a girl aged 10-17 years with multiple sclerosis.

The CDR3 region is CASSGQRPTYEQYF. The CDR3 region has the DNA TGTGCCAGCAGCGGACAGCGACCTACCTACGAGCAGTACTTC. J is TRBJ2-7 and V is TRBV28; D is perhaps TRBD1 (6 bases). CDR3 size: 14 residues. CDR1 and CDR2 from the germline V gene are MDHEN and SYDVKM. The V end lost 6 bases, the J end lost 2 bases, and 14 bases lay between the germline ends. Together with reference TRBV28 and TRBJ2-7, the CDR3 gives the full variable domain: DVKVTQSSRYLVKRTGEKVFLECVQDMDHENMFWYRQDPGLGLRLIYFSYDVKMKEKGDIPEGYSVSREKKERFSLILESASTNQTSMYLCASSGQRPTYEQYFGPGTRLTVT.

This clonotype came up a few times. The rearrangement links TRBV7-2 to TRBJ2-5; D remains unclear. V was clipped by 5 bases and J by 2 bases, with 9 bases between them. Germline V gene data show CDR1 as SGHTA and CDR2 as FQGNSA. This CDR3 has 13 residues. CDR3 coding DNA: TGTGCCAGCAGCCGTGAGATGCAAGAGACCCAGTACTTC. Protein product: CASSREMQETQYF.

The chain couples TRBV5-1 to TRBJ2-7; D call uncertain. The germline V gene has CDR1 SGHRS and CDR2 YFSETQ. Trimming shortened V by 0 bases and J by 0 bases, and 10 bases separated the two germline ends. The CDR3 is made up of 15 amino acids. The CDR3 bases are TGCGCCAGCAGCTTGGAACCGACGAGCTCCTACGAGCAGTACTTC. Translation: CASSLEPTSSYEQYF.

The rearrangement joins TRBV6-2 or TRBV6-3 to TRBJ2-3; D is perhaps TRBD2 (6 bases). Trimming took 6 bases from V and 4 from J, leaving 11 bases between them. CDR3 length: 13 amino acids. The V gene's germline CDR1 is MNHEY and CDR2 SVGEGT. The CDR3 coding sequence is TGTGCCAGCAGGTGGAGGGCCGCAGATACGCAGTATTTT. It is translated as CASRWRAADTQYF.

Ten or more counts support this clonotype. This chain links TRBV4-3 with TRBJ2-5; D possibly matches TRBD1 or TRBD2 (6 bases each). This CDR3 is built from 15 residues. CDR1 is LGHNA, CDR2 YSLEER, per germline. The V gene lost 0 bases and the J gene lost 5 bases, with 13 bases spanning the gap. CDR3 nucleotide sequence: TGCGCCAGCAGCCAAGATGCAGGGGCGGGGGAGACCCAGTACTTC. It is translated as CASSQDAGAGETQYF.

The sample holds a few counts of this clonotype. The chain links TRBV24-1 to TRBJ2-5; TRBD1 matches at 9 bases. The CDR3 has 17 residues. The V gene's germline CDR1 is KGHDR and CDR2 SFDVKD. The V and J ends lost 4 bases and 2 bases, in that order; junction bases with no gene match: 10. The CDR3 sequence is CATSDPGTGILQETQYF. The CDR3, as DNA: TGTGCCACCAGTGACCCTGGGACAGGGATCCTACAAGAGACCCAGTACTTC.

This clonotype was seen only a few times. V gene TRBV9 combines with J gene TRBJ2-1, with TRBD1 matching 10 bases. The CDR3 sequence is 15 residues long. V was clipped by 3 bases and J by 2 bases; unmatched bases: 2. Germline CDR1 is SGDLS and CDR2 is YYNGEE. The CDR3 is CASSATGGAYNEQFF. The CDR3 nucleotides are TGTGCCAGCAGCGCGACAGGGGGCGCCTACAATGAGCAGTTCTTC.

Concerning this clonotype: Given the absence of the conserved phenylalanine or tryptophan at the CDR3 end, a read error is likely. Here the CDR3 reads CASSPGGGSNHGYTC. CDR3 nucleotides: TGTGCCAGCAGCCCTGGCGGGGGCTCTAACCATGGCTACACCTGC. The V gene is TRBV4-2, the J gene TRBJ1-2, with D possibly being TRBD1 (6 bases). The CDR3 spans 15 residues. Germline V lookup: CDR1 LGHNA, CDR2 YNFKEQ.

This chain uses TRBV18 with TRBJ1-2, with TRBD1 matching over 9 bases. Germline CDR1 and CDR2: KGHSH and LQKENI. The CDR3 is made up of 16 amino acids. J lost 2 bases, V lost 3 bases, and 7 bases had no gene match. CDR3 loop: CASSPQGTGINYGYTF. CDR3 in DNA: TGTGCCAGCTCACCCCAAGGGACAGGGATCAACTATGGCTACACCTTC.

As to this clonotype: As the CDR3 is not closed by the conserved phenylalanine or tryptophan, this likely results from a read error. V and J are TRBV6-5 and TRBJ2-5; 10 bases map to TRBD1. This CDR3 spans 17 amino acids. V trimming: 2 bases; J trimming: 5 bases; junction bases outside the gene matches: 11. Per germline, CDR1 MNHEY and CDR2 SVGAGI. CDR3 sequence (DNA): TGTGCCAGCAGTTACGAGGGCCCGGGACAGGGGTCCGAGACCCAGTACGTC. Its translation: CASSYEGPGQGSETQYV.

This clonotype showed up many times. The V and J genes are TRBV5-1 and TRBJ2-6; 8 nucleotides align to TRBD1. This CDR3 is built from 15 residues. The junction had 3 bases not matched to a gene; V was cut back by 4 bases and J by 3 bases. Germline values: CDR1 SGHRS, CDR2 YFSETQ. CDR3 DNA sequence: TGCGCCAGCAGCGATGGGACAGGTGGGGCCAACGTCCTGACTTTC. This codes for CASSDGTGGANVLTF.

The rearrangement uses TRBV20-1 and TRBJ2-4, with D possibly being TRBD2 (6 bases). The J call may be wrong; the DNA end is better matched by TRBJ2-7. The CDR3 spans 15 residues. Germline V gene data show CDR1 as DFQATT and CDR2 as SNEGSKA (reference sequence). CDR3 nucleotide sequence: TGCAGTGATACATTTCCGGGACTTCGTCAAGGCGAGCAGTACTTC. Translated, it gives CSDTFPGLRQGEQYF.

As to this clonotype: At one of its ends the junction is not consistent with the germline gene, which may arise from a read error. The chain is built from TRBV7-2 and TRBJ2-1; D possibly matches TRBD1 or TRBD2 (5 bases each). The CDR3 runs to 16 residues. Looked up from germline, CDR1 is SGHTA and CDR2 is FQGNSA. The DNA of the CDR3 is TGTGCCTGCAGATTACGGGACCGCAGCTCCTACAATGAGCAGTTCTTC. It is translated as CACRLRDRSSYNEQFF.

This chain uses TRBV11-2 with TRBJ2-3; 7 bases are a match to TRBD2. The CDR3 consists of 17 residues. With 3 bases clipped from V and 1 base from J, the junction kept 10 bases outside the gene matches. Per germline, CDR1 SGHAT and CDR2 FQNNGV. The CDR3 here is CASSFGGSPTGTDTQYF. The DNA of the CDR3 is TGTGCCAGCAGCTTCGGGGGGTCCCCCACTGGCACAGATACGCAGTATTTT.

This rearrangement joins TRBV6-1 to TRBJ1-1; the D is unclear. CDR3 size: 15 residues. Germline CDR1 is MNHNS and CDR2 is SASEGT. The germline V and J ends were trimmed by 6 bases and 1 base, with 15 bases remaining between them. DNA of the CDR3: TGTGCCAGCAGGGATACCCCGAAGGGGAACACTGAAGCTTTCTTT. Its translation: CASRDTPKGNTEAFF.

The chain employs TRBV20-1 and TRBJ2-2, with no clear D. V lost 5 bases to trimming and J lost 6 bases, with 7 bases between them. CDR1 DFQATT and CDR2 SNEGSKA come from the germline V gene (reference sequence). This CDR3 comprises 11 residues. CDR3 sequence reads: CSAFHPGELFF. The CDR3 nucleotides are TGCAGTGCTTTTCACCCCGGGGAGCTGTTTTTT.

Written as DNA, the CDR3 is TGCAGCGCCGAGGGGCCTCAAGAGACCCAGTACTTC. Its protein product is CSAEGPQETQYF. This rearrangement joins TRBV29-1 to TRBJ2-5, with D perhaps TRBD1 or TRBD2 (5 bases each). This CDR3 has 12 amino acids. Germline V gene data show CDR1 as SQVTM and CDR2 as ANQGSEA. The V end lost 7 bases, the J end lost 2 bases, and 11 bases lay between the germline ends.

CDR3 bases: TGTGCCAGCAGCTTCGGACTAGGGGATACAAATGAGCAGTTCTTC. This codes for CASSFGLGDTNEQFF. The V and J genes are TRBV9 and TRBJ2-1; 7 bases are shared with TRBD2. Trimming took 4 bases from V and 7 from J; bases not matched to a gene: 11. The CDR3 extends over 15 amino acids. Germline V gene sequence: CDR1 SGDLS, CDR2 YYNGEE.

This rearrangement joins TRBV20-1 to TRBJ2-5; TRBD1 might be the D (5 bases). The CDR3 is made up of 16 amino acids. Germline CDR1 is DFQATT and CDR2 is SNEGSKA (reference sequence). Trimming stripped 1 base from V and 5 bases from J, with 20 bases between. CDR3 amino acids: CSARAFWGSAGETQYF. The CDR3, as DNA: TGCAGTGCTAGAGCGTTTTGGGGATCTGCAGGGGAGACCCAGTACTTC.

This chain connects TRBV7-2 to TRBJ2-7; the match to TRBD2 covers 9 bases. The CDR3 length is 16 residues. With 5 bases clipped from V and 2 bases from J, the junction kept 10 bases outside the gene matches. Germline-derived CDR1 and CDR2 are SGHTA and FQGNSA. The CDR3 DNA reads TGTGCCAGCAGCCCCGTGAGGACTAGCGCCCCCTACGAGCAGTACTTC. This gives the protein CASSPVRTSAPYEQYF.

This clonotype has more than one count but fewer than ten. The gene calls are TRBV10-3 and TRBJ2-1; D tentatively reads TRBD1 or TRBD2 (5 bases each). V lost 4 bases and J 5 bases, leaving 21 bases between the germline ends. Germline V gene lookup returns CDR1 ENHRY and CDR2 SYGVKD. This CDR3 is 17 amino acids long. CDR3 DNA: TGTGCCATCAGTGTTTCGGGGCAGACCATAGCAAACAATGAGCAGTTCTTC. Its protein is CAISVSGQTIANNEQFF.

In this sample, this clonotype turned up a few times. This chain connects TRBV5-1 to TRBJ1-4; D unclear. V shed 7 bases and J shed 4 bases, with 14 bases lying between them. Germline V gene data show CDR1 as SGHRS and CDR2 as YFSETQ. The CDR3 is 14 residues long. For the CDR3, the DNA is TGCGCCAGCTCCTCCGGGCCGAGTAATGAAAAACTGTTTTTT. The encoded protein is CASSSGPSNEKLFF.

The chain employs TRBV20-1 and TRBJ2-7; 8 positions agree with TRBD2. The V segment lost 6 bases and the J segment 3 bases; nucleotides outside the gene matches: 4. The CDR3 is made up of 12 amino acids. In germline, CDR1 is DFQATT, CDR2 SNEGSKA (reference sequence). The CDR3 region is CSALRGGYEQYF. CDR3 sequence (DNA): TGCAGTGCCCTCCGGGGGGGCTACGAGCAGTACTTC.

This clonotype was counted a few times. Here the CDR3 reads CASSQDLVRLAFQFF. CDR3 DNA: TGTGCCAGCAGCCAAGATCTGGTTCGACTAGCTTTTCAGTTCTTC. The chain has TRBV3-1 and TRBJ2-1; the match to TRBD2 covers 7 bases. The CDR3 loop spans 15 amino acids. Germline V gene lookup returns CDR1 LGHDT and CDR2 YNNKEL (reference sequence). The J segment lost 13 bases and the V segment lost 0 bases, leaving 12 bases of the junction unmatched.

The chain recombines TRBV28 with TRBJ2-6; possibly TRBD2 for D (6 bases). V lost 5 bases and J 4 bases, leaving 12 bases between the germline ends. The length of the CDR3 is 15 residues. Germline CDR1 and CDR2: MDHEN and SYDVKM. The CDR3 protein is CASSGGRSGANVLTF. CDR3 nucleotide sequence: TGTGCCAGCAGTGGAGGGCGCTCGGGGGCCAACGTCCTGACTTTC.

On this clonotype: A much larger clone sits a single nucleotide away, making a read error possible. This chain links TRBV20-1 with TRBJ2-5; TRBD1 or TRBD2 may be the D gene (6 bases each). This CDR3 is 12 amino acids long. CDR1 and CDR2 (germline): DFQATT, SNEGSKA (reference sequence). The CDR3 sequence is CRAYRGEETQYF. CDR3 coding DNA: TGCAGGGCTTATAGGGGGGAAGAGACCCAGTACTTC.